This T cell receptor (beta chain) is drawn from a study of a mutant IDH1 vaccine in newly diagnosed glioma. Study context: Those enrolled had earlier been treated with radiotherapy, temozolomide, or both, mostly both. The week-35 safety follow-up was V12, and the week-47 study end was V13. Points from the study as a whole: Most patients, approximately 93%, showed vaccine-induced immune responses.

Trimming took off 0 bases at V and 6 bases at J, with 9 bases between the two ends. In germline, CDR1 is MNHEY, CDR2 SVGAGI. The length of the CDR3 is 15 residues. Specified time point: week 35, safety follow-up. A single vaccine dose contained 300 ug of mutant IDH1 20-mer peptide, and topical imiquimod was used with it. New WHO grade 3 or 4 IDH1-mutant, ATRX-lost astrocytomas were present in all donors. With regard to this clone: What it binds is unknown.

The protocol was immunoSEQ multiplex PCR, while the TCRdb copy is restricted to in-frame clones and leaves out a portion. The data show about 48,000 clones, approximately 80% seen once. Specimen: PBMCs, collected from a glioma patient whose treatment included an IDH1 peptide vaccine. The gene calls are TRBV6-5 and TRBJ1-6; D is uncertain. The TCR originated in a man aged 35 to 55 with glioma. This CDR3 reads CASSYSGVINSPLHF. Here the CDR3 DNA reads TGTGCCAGCAGTTACTCCGGGGTAATTAATTCACCCCTCCACTTT.